This section outlines one T cell receptor (beta chain) sequence together with its context. This clone was detected a few times. Its antigen is still unknown. Relative to the germline gene, one junction end is altered; a read error may explain this. The donors were healthy, HIV-negative adults with no recently reported acute infections or vaccinations. Only Caucasian adults living in Nashville, Tennessee, USA were represented among the donors. CD4+ T cells were enriched by magnetic negative selection, after which naive cells were positively selected on CD45RA and the negative fraction was taken as the memory subset. After blood collection by leukapheresis, PBMCs were isolated using Ficoll-Histopaque density gradient centrifugation and then cryopreserved in the vapor phase of liquid nitrogen. Analytical flow cytometry was used to check the purity and quantity of each magnetically sorted T cell population. Genomic DNA was isolated from every sorted fraction and measured by UV absorbance on a Nanodrop 2000c.

TCR CDR3 regions were amplified from genomic DNA by multiplex PCR using the deep immunoSEQ assay. Genomic DNA extracted from each cell subset was distributed evenly over all wells of several immunoSEQ 96-well plates, and each plate served as one replicate. Each replicate PCR for sorted subsets received around 0.2 ug genomic DNA, equal to 30,000 or so T cell genomes. Purified libraries were quantified with a Qubit 3.0 fluorometer, sized on a Bioanalyzer 2100, and re-quantified with the KAPA Library Quantification kit. Every immunoSEQ 96-well plate was sequenced on a dedicated single-read 150-cycle Illumina NextSeq 550 flow cell. Regarding the original processing steps: The immunoSEQ output contained only junctional sequences without quality scores, so filtering could not match that applied to full-length reads. To assign V/J genes and CDR3, sequences were annotated using PyIR, a Python wrapper for IgBLAST v1.9, with IMGT germline references. Reads with weak V/J assignments (E-value above 1e-6), missing CDR3, stop codons, out-of-frame junctions, or ambiguous translated residues were removed. A V3J clonotype was defined by an identical inferred V gene, J gene, and CDR3 amino acid sequence. To compute the percentage overlap between repertoires, the number of shared unique clonotypes was divided by the size of the smaller repertoire. RTK rarefaction, the Chao1 estimator, and Recon v2.1 estimates of unobserved clonotypes were used to assess repertoire richness. For all TCRbeta clonotypes obtained by the gDNA method from a few donors, generation probabilities were computed with OLGA. TCRdb re-hosts the immuneACCESS table, in-frame sequences only. Its copies lack some clones; in the studies checked, an unresolved V gene accounts for under half of them, and the cause for the rest is not known. V and J calls and clone size are as listed in that table; D and trimming were resolved from the DNA. This sample has some 2.3 million clones in its table, and approximately 93% of those were observed once. The biggest ten clones account for 0.39% of the sample.

This sample stems from a study of shared clonotypes between healthy human individuals (dated by TCRdb to 2019 to 2021). As for the study more broadly: The cohort included three men and a couple of women between 18 and 49 years of age. For each donor, three plates each were used for CD4 naive and CD4 memory, two plates were used for CD8 naive, and one plate was used for CD8 memory. To increase sequencing depth and limit assay-specific biases, TCR repertoire library preparation and sequencing were carried out by different laboratories using diverse techniques. Blood TCR repertoires of 5 or 6 healthy adults were deeply sequenced to estimate repertoire size and the extent of clonotype sharing between individuals. Each donor's leukapheresis produced roughly between roughly 0.94 and 9.5 billion PBMCs.

What the study reported, not specific to this receptor: Roughly 5% of naive CD4, more than 3% of naive CD8, roughly 2.5% of memory CD4, and 0.4% of memory CD8 clonotypes were shared across several donors. Sampling was limited to blood, and TCR repertoires in tissue likely differ from TCR repertoires in blood. Rarefaction of sorted-subset datasets indicated incomplete sequencing despite the large sequencing depth. Larger estimated clonotype richness was generally found for naive subsets than for memory subsets. The small number of donors limited the genetic and exposure-history diversity represented. Higher generation probabilities were observed for clonotypes shared by all four sorted-subset donors than for non-shared clonotypes. Pairwise subsampling indicated that sequencing depth was expected to affect the degree of clonotype sharing among donors.

Spanning cysteine to phenylalanine, the CDR3 consists of 13 amino acids. Only CDR3 DNA remains: 39 bases, in frame from the first base. Taken from the germline V gene, the CDR1 and CDR2 loops are SGDLS and YYNGEE. The sample comprised naive CD4+ T cells from PBMCs. The cell subset or site label of this sample denotes: CD45RA+ positively selected. The TCR was taken from a young man in good health. Some clones in this sample may be carry-over from other donors' samples. The chain is encoded by TRBV9 joined to TRBJ1-5; the D gene lacks a confident call. The nucleotide sequence reads as follows: TGTGCCAGCAGTGGTCGAAGCAATCAGCCCCAGCACTTT. It is translated as CASSGRSNQPQHF.